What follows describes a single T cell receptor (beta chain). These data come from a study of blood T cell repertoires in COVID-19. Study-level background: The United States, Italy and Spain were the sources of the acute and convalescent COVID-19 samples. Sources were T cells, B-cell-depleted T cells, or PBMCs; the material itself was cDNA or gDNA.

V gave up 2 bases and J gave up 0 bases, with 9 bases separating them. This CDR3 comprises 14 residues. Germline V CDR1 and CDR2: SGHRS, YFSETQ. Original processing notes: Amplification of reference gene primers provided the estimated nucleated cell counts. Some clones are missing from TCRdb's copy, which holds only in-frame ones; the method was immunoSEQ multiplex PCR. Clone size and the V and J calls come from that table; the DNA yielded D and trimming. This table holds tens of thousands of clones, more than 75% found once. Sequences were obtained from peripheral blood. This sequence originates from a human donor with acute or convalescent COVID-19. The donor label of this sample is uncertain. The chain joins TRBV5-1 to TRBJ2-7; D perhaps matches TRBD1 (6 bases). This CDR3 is CASSLRTASYEQYF. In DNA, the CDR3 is TGCGCCAGCAGCTTAAGGACAGCCTCCTACGAGCAGTACTTC.